The TCR beta chain under discussion was sequenced for a study of T cell changes during pregnancy in multiple sclerosis. The table came from immunoSEQ multiplex PCR; TCRdb's copy has only in-frame clones and leaves some out. The data contain 95,000 to 100,000 clones, roughly 94% of them singletons. The V gene's germline CDR1 is SEHNR and CDR2 FQNEAQ (reference sequence). V was pared by 0 bases and J by 6 bases, with 14 bases between. This CDR3 contains 15 residues. The source is a female donor in good health, enrolled as a control in a pregnancy study. The specimen was peripheral blood, collected after pregnancy. The chain employs TRBV7-9 and TRBJ1-2; no definite D call. Written as DNA, the CDR3 is TGTGCCAGCAGCTTAGCGGAATCAGTGAGGGATGGCTACACCTTC. It specifies CASSLAESVRDGYTF.